The entry that follows covers one T cell receptor (beta chain) sequence. Its antigen remains undetermined. No much larger clonotype is one base removed from it; base qualities were not supplied. The immunoSEQ Assay was the method used to sequence TCRbeta CDR3 regions. After extraction, genomic DNA underwent amplification by bias-controlled multiplex PCR, followed by high-throughput sequencing. In the source study's methods: To quantify the absolute abundance of every unique TCRbeta CDR3 region, sequences were collapsed and filtered. T cell fraction was estimated by normalizing TCRbeta template counts to usable DNA, with usable DNA measured through amplification of reference genes found in all nucleated cells. Repertoire TCRs were annotated as SARS-CoV-2-specific by exact matching of V gene, CDR3 amino acid sequence and J gene to a known reactive TCR set. The reference SARS-CoV-2 TCR set came from MIRA and was filtered for enrichment in COVID-19-positive ImmuneCODE repertoires, removing public or cross-reactive TCRs. Drawing on the MIRA antigens, annotated TCRs were analysed further at the level of specific ORF or position within ORF. Depth was the summed frequency of annotated unique rearrangements, while breadth was defined as annotated unique rearrangements over total unique productive rearrangements. Two-sided Wilcoxon rank-sum tests were used to compare TCR breadth between groups. Sourced from immuneACCESS, this table was stored by TCRdb with only in-frame sequences that have V and J called. A share of the clones is absent; for the studies checked, an unresolved V gene accounts for under half, and the remainder has no known explanation. D and trimming were read from the DNA, whereas the V and J calls and clone size are those reported in that table. The sample table holds about 480,000 clones, of which around 88% were seen once. The ten largest clones capture 13% of the sample.

The sample's treatment or condition label, decoded: roughly 19 received Ad26.COV2.S at low or high dose, single or two shots; about 5 received placebo; per-sample allocation not given. Repertoires of vaccine and placebo recipients were sequenced from samples taken on day 63 after the first injection. Between 29 July and 7 August 2020, Cohort 1b enrolled some 25 adults aged 18-55 years at one site in Boston, USA. As a vaccine, Ad26.COV2.S was a replication-incompetent adenovirus type 26 vector that expressed a prefusion-stabilized SARS-CoV-2 spike protein derived from the original Wuhan strain. These data originate in a study of Ad26.COV2.S vaccination and SARS-CoV-2 variants (dated by TCRdb to 2020 to 2023). Regarding the study in general: Donors in the vaccine arm were drawn from COV1001, a phase I-IIa trial of Ad26.COV2.S in healthy adults that was multicentre, randomized, double-blind and placebo-controlled. Ad26.COV2.S was administered intramuscularly at a dose of 5x10^10 or 1x10^11 viral particles, either as one shot or as two shots given 56 days apart. Sequencing of the TCRbeta repertoire served to evaluate the specificity and breadth of SARS-CoV-2-reactive T cell receptors following Ad26.COV2.S vaccination. The TCR-sequenced set comprised around 30 samples: some 20 Ad26.COV2.S vaccine recipients, 5 placebo recipients and 8 SARS-CoV-2 convalescent individuals. Participants in the trial were split at random into five groups of five each, receiving low-dose or high-dose Ad26.COV2.S once or twice, or else placebo on both occasions. Blinding of investigators to trial group allocation was maintained during experiments and outcome assessment.

On the study overall, not on this receptor specifically: The study was not powered to compare responses between vaccine doses or regimens. According to the authors, total T cell responses may have been underestimated by the TCR breadth and depth analyses. Spike-specific TCR breadth was higher in Ad26.COV2.S recipients than in placebo recipients (P = 0.0014). Non-spike TCR breadth was comparable between vaccine and placebo recipients, consistent with the vaccine containing only spike. Substantial breadth of spike-specific CD8+ and CD4+ T cell responses was reported after vaccination.

After removal of 8 bases from V and 8 bases from J, the junction retains 3 bases not matched to a gene. There are 13 amino acids in the CDR3, from cysteine to phenylalanine inclusive. Only CDR3 DNA is held: 39 bases, read in frame from base 1. The germline V gene (reference sequence) supplies CDR1 MNHNY and CDR2 SVGAGI. The receptor's source is a person between 18 and 65 years old who received the Ad26.COV2.S COVID-19 vaccine or a placebo. The V gene is TRBV6-6 and the J gene is TRBJ2-1, with TRBD2 matching 13 junction bases. The sequences come from peripheral blood, collected in a trial of Ad26.COV2.S vaccine versus placebo. For the CDR3, the sequence is CASRTSGSYEQFF. The DNA is as follows: TGTGCCAGCCGGACTAGCGGGAGTTATGAGCAGTTCTTC.